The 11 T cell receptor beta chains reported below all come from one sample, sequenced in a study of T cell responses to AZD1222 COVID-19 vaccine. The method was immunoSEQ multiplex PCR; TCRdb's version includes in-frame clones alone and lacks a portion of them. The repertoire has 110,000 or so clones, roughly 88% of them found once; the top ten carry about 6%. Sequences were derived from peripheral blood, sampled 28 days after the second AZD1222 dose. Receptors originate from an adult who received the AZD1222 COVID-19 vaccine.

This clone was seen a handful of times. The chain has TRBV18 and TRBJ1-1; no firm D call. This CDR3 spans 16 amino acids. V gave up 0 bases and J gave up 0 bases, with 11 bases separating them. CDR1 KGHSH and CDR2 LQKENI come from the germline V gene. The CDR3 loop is CASSPPLGNLNTEAFF. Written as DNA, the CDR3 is TGTGCCAGCTCACCACCGTTGGGTAATTTGAACACTGAAGCTTTCTTT.

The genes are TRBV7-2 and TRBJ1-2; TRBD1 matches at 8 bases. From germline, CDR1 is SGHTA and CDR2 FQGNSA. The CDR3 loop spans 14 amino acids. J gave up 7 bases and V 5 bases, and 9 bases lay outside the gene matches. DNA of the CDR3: TGTGCCAGCAGCCTGGACAGGGTAATACCTGGCTACACCTTC. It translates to CASSLDRVIPGYTF.

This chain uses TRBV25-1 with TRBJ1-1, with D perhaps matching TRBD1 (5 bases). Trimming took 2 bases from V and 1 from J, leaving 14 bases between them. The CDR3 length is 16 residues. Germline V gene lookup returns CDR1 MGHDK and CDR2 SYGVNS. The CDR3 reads CASSEPEGGGNTEAFF. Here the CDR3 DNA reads TGTGCCAGCAGTGAACCGGAGGGCGGGGGGAACACTGAAGCTTTCTTT.

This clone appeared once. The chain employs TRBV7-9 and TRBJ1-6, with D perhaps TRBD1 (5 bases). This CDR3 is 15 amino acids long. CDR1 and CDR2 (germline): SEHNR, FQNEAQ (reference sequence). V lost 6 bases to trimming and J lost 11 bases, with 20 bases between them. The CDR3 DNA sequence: TGTGCCAGCAGACCGGGAGGGACCGCGACTACACCCCTCCACTTT. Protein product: CASRPGGTATTPLHF.

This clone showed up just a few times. CDR3 region: CASSAPFEGYTF. The CDR3 coding sequence is TGTGCCAGCAGCGCCCCCTTCGAGGGCTACACCTTC. V is TRBV7-2 and J is TRBJ1-2; D is ambiguous. Germline V CDR1 and CDR2: SGHTA, FQGNSA. Trimming cost V 5 bases and J 8 bases, with 12 bases left between them. The CDR3 totals 12 residues. The complete variable domain, with remaining parts taken from reference TRBV7-2 and TRBJ1-2, reads GAGVSQSPSNKVTEKGKDVELRCDPISGHTALYWYRQSLGQGLEFLIYFQGNSAPDKSGLPSDRFSAERTGGSVSTLTIQRTQQEDSAVYLCASSAPFEGYTFGSGTRLTVV.

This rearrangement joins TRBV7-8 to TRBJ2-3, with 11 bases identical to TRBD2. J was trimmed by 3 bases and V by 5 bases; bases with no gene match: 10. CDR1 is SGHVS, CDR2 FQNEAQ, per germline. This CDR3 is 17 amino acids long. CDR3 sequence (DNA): TGTGCCAGCAGCCCCTCCACTAGCGGGGGTGGAACAGATACGCAGTATTTT. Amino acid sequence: CASSPSTSGGGTDTQYF.

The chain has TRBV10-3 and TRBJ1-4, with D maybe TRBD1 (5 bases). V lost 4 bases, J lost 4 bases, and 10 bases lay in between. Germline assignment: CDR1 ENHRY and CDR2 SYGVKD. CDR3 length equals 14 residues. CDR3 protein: CAISAGLNNEKLFF. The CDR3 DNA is TGTGCCATCAGTGCGGGACTGAATAATGAAAAACTGTTTTTT.

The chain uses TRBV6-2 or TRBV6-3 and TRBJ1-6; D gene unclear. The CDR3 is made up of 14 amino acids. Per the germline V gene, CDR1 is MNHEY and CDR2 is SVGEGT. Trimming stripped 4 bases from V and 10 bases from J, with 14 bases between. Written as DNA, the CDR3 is TGTGCCAGCAGTTTGGACGCGGGGATCTCACCCCTCCACTTT. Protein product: CASSLDAGISPLHF.

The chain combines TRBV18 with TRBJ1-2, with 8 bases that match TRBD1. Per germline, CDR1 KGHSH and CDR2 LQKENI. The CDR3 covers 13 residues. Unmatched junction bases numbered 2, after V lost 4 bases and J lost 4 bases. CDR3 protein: CASSQDRGYGYTF. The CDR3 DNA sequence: TGTGCCAGCTCACAAGACAGGGGCTATGGCTACACCTTC.

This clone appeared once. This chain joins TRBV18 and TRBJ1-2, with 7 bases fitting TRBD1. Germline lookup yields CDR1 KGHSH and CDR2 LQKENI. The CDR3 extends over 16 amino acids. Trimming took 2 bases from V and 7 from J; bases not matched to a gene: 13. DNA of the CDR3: TGTGCCAGCTCACCAGGCCAGGGGGACGCGTCTGGTGGCTACACCTTC. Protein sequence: CASSPGQGDASGGYTF.

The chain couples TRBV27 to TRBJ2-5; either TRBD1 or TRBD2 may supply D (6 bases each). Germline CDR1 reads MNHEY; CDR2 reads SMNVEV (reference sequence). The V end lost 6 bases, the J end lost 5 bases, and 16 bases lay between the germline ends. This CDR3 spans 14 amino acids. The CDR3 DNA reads TGTGCCAGCAGAAGGATGGGGGGCTTGGAGACCCAGTACTTC. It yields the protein CASRRMGGLETQYF.